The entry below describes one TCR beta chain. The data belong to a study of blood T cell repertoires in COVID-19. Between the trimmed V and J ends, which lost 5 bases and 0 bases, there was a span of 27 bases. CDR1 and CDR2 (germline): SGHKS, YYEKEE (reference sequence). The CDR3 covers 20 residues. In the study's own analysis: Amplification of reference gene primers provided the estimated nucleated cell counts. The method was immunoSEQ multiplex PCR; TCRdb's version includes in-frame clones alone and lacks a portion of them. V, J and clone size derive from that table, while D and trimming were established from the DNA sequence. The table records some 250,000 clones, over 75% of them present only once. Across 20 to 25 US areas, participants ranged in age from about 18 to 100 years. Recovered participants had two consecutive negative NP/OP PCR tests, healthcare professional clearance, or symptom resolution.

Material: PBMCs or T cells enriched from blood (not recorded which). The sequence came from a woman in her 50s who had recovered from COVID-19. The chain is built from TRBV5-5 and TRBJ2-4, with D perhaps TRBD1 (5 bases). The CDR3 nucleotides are TGTGCCAGCAGTTACTGGAGTCCAGGGTCTCGGAACCTAGCCAAAAACATTCAGTACTTC. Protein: CASSYWSPGSRNLAKNIQYF.